The 2 T cell receptor beta chains listed next were all sequenced from one sample in a study of T-cell reconstitution after alpha-beta-depleted transplantation in children. Unique molecular identifiers tagged the TCRbeta library. MiXCR was run by TCRdb on the PCR reads, yielding one entry per CDR3 protein. The table includes about 540,000 distinct CDR3 sequences, more than 20% detected once. This specimen consisted of PBMCs, obtained before TCRalphabeta/CD19-depleted stem cell transplant. These receptors were obtained from a boy younger than two with Wiskott-Aldrich syndrome, due to receive a stem cell transplant.

This chain uses TRBV5-1 with TRBJ2-5, with D possibly TRBD1 on 5 matching bases. This CDR3 has 13 residues. The ends were cut back, 4 bases at V and 4 bases at J, with 11 bases in the middle. From germline, CDR1 is SGHRS and CDR2 YFSETQ. CDR3 nucleotide sequence: TGCGCCAGCAGCACGGACAAGGCAGAGACCCAGTACTTC. Translating gives CASSTDKAETQYF.

This clonotype was counted a few times. This rearrangement joins TRBV24-1 to TRBJ2-1, with a weak D call TRBD1 (6 bases). Germline V gene sequence: CDR1 KGHDR, CDR2 SFDVKD. This CDR3 comprises 14 residues. With 0 bases removed from V and 8 bases from J, the gap between germline ends came to 10 bases. CDR3 sequence reads: CATSDLVAGDEQFF. The DNA for the CDR3 is TGTGCCACCAGTGATTTGGTGGCAGGGGATGAGCAGTTCTTC.